Below are 13 T cell receptor beta chains sequenced from a single sample in a study of early stage breast cancer tumors. Produced via immunoSEQ multiplex PCR; TCRdb's table is partial and in-frame only. The table shows around 53,000 clones, with under 95% occurring only once. Sequencing was carried out using blood. The receptors derive from a person aged 65 to 85 with breast cancer.

The rearrangement uses TRBV6-1 and TRBJ1-3; a weak D match, TRBD1 (5 bases). This CDR3 region has 14 residues. Trimming left V 9 bases short and J 0 bases short, with 12 bases between. Germline values: CDR1 MNHNS, CDR2 SASEGT. As DNA, the CDR3 is TGTGCCAGTAACAGGCGCCACTCTGGAAACACCATATATTTT. Protein: CASNRRHSGNTIYF.

This chain joins TRBV7-2 and TRBJ2-7; possible D gene TRBD1, 6 bases. Looked up from germline, CDR1 is SGHTA and CDR2 is FQGNSA. CDR3 length: 15 residues. Trimming stripped 1 base from V and 0 bases from J, with 10 bases between. In DNA, the CDR3 is TGTGCCAGCAGCTTAGTGGGGGCTATCTCCTACGAGCAGTACTTC. The encoded protein is CASSLVGAISYEQYF.

This chain uses TRBV19 with TRBJ2-7; TRBD2 is a possible D gene (6 bases). Germline-derived CDR1 and CDR2 are LNHDA and SQIVND (reference sequence). The V end was cut by 5 bases, the J end by 8 bases, with 10 bases between. The CDR3 covers 11 residues. The CDR3 loop reads CASSPGGKQYF. CDR3 sequence (DNA): TGTGCCAGTAGTCCCGGGGGAAAGCAGTACTTC.

This clone has more than one count but fewer than ten. The rearrangement links TRBV2 to TRBJ1-1; a possible D gene is TRBD1 (5 bases). There are 16 residues in the CDR3. Germline V CDR1 and CDR2: SNHLY, FYNNEI. V gave up 3 bases and J gave up 2 bases, with 16 bases separating them. CDR3: CASSDGSWGLNTEAFF. Written as DNA, the CDR3 is TGTGCCAGCAGTGATGGTAGTTGGGGACTAAACACTGAAGCTTTCTTT.

The chain combines TRBV27 with TRBJ2-7; 7 nucleotides match TRBD1. J gave up 2 bases and V 6 bases, and 16 bases lay outside the gene matches. Germline assignment: CDR1 MNHEY and CDR2 SMNVEV (reference sequence). This CDR3 contains 17 residues. The CDR3 loop is CASRPSGQVHHPYEQYF. Written as DNA, the CDR3 is TGTGCCAGCAGACCCTCCGGACAGGTCCATCACCCCTACGAGCAGTACTTC.

In regard to this clone: The junction departs from the called germline gene at one end, perhaps through a read error. The chain links TRBV7-7 to TRBJ2-3; TRBD2 aligns across 13 bases. Germline V CDR1 and CDR2: SSHAT, FNYEAQ (reference sequence). The CDR3 runs 16 residues. Written as DNA, the CDR3 is TGTGCTAGCAGCTTAGGACTAGCGGGAGCCACAGATACGCAGTATTTT. Translated, it gives CASSLGLAGATDTQYF.

The J gene is TRBJ2-7, the V gene TRBV6-6; 7 bases map to TRBD2. Germline trimming cut 2 bases from V and 1 base from J; bases unmatched to any gene: 8. The CDR3 spans 16 residues. CDR1 is MNHNY, CDR2 SVGAGI, per germline (reference sequence). This chain's CDR3 is CASSYPERAGSYEQYF. The CDR3 coding sequence is TGTGCCAGCAGTTACCCGGAGCGAGCGGGGTCCTACGAGCAGTACTTC.

The count of this clone is one. V gene TRBV5-1 combines with J gene TRBJ2-2; D gene uncertain. CDR1 SGHRS and CDR2 YFSETQ come from the germline V gene. The CDR3 runs 15 residues. Between the trimmed V and J ends, which lost 0 bases and 6 bases, there was a span of 12 bases. The CDR3 nucleotides read TGCGCCAGCAGCTTGGGGCAGTTATCCGCCGGGGAGCTGTTTTTT. Translated: CASSLGQLSAGELFF.

The gene calls are TRBV7-8 and TRBJ2-5; perhaps TRBD1 as D (6 bases). The length of the CDR3 is 15 residues. With 1 base removed from V and 5 bases from J, the gap between germline ends came to 14 bases. Germline loops: CDR1 SGHVS, CDR2 FQNEAQ. CDR3 loop: CASSLGQGFRETQYF. The CDR3 nucleotides are TGTGCCAGCAGCTTAGGTCAGGGGTTTCGGGAGACCCAGTACTTC.

The chain is built from TRBV19 and TRBJ1-5; TRBD1 matches at 8 bases. Germline lookup yields CDR1 LNHDA and CDR2 SQIVND (reference sequence). The J segment lost 6 bases and the V segment lost 4 bases, leaving 8 bases of the junction unmatched. The CDR3 has 15 amino acids. For the CDR3, the DNA is TGTGCCAGTAGTACCGGACAGGGAATGGGTCAGCCCCAGCATTTT. Encoded protein: CASSTGQGMGQPQHF.

This chain connects TRBV7-9 to TRBJ1-1; D may be TRBD1 (6 bases). The germline V and J ends were trimmed by 1 base and 8 bases, with 14 bases remaining between them. CDR3 length: 14 amino acids. Per germline, CDR1 SEHNR and CDR2 FQNEAQ (reference sequence). CDR3 sequence: CASSLGQGLTEAFF. The CDR3 DNA reads as TGTGCCAGCAGCTTAGGTCAGGGGCTTACCGAAGCTTTCTTT.

The rearrangement links TRBV5-6 to TRBJ1-4; 12 positions agree with TRBD1. Germline values: CDR1 SGHDT, CDR2 YYEEEE. This CDR3 contains 17 residues. Trimming removed 4 bases from V and 3 bases from J; junction bases left unmatched: 7. CDR3 region: CASSPGTGGRANEKLFF. CDR3 in DNA: TGTGCCAGCAGCCCCGGGACAGGGGGCAGGGCTAATGAAAAACTGTTTTTT. The full variable domain, with the rest looked up from reference TRBV5-6 and TRBJ1-4, is DAGVTQSPTHLIKTRGQQVTLRCSPKSGHDTVSWYQQALGQGPQFIFQYYEEEERQRGNFPDRFSGHQFPNYSSELNVNALLLGDSALYLCASSPGTGGRANEKLFFGSGTQLSVL.

The chain carries TRBV6-6 and TRBJ2-7, with 14 positions matching TRBD2. This CDR3 contains 15 residues. Trimming cost V 4 bases and J 4 bases; bases outside gene matches: 3. CDR1 is MNHNY and CDR2 is SVGAGI in the germline V gene (reference sequence). The CDR3 DNA reads TGTGCCAGCAGTTCCGGACTAGCGGGAGGTTACGAGCAGTACTTC. It codes for CASSSGLAGGYEQYF.